The 10 T cell receptor beta chains below all came from one sample that was sequenced in a study of preoperative IRX-2 immunotherapy in early breast cancer. Treatment meaning: preoperative locoregional IRX-2 cytokine immunotherapy. TCRdb keeps only in-frame clones here, not all; method: immunoSEQ multiplex PCR. There are about 19,000 clones in the sample; 85% occur only once, and approximately 1.1% lies in the top ten. The specimen was lymph node tissue, collected after IRX-2 immunotherapy. The receptors derive from a human donor with breast cancer.

This clone was counted between two and nine times. This chain uses TRBV25-1 with TRBJ2-1, with 9 positions matching TRBD2. The ends lost 7 bases at V and 3 bases at J; junction bases unmatched: 4. This CDR3 region has 14 residues. Per the germline V gene, CDR1 is MGHDK and CDR2 is SYGVNS. CDR3 nucleotides: TGTGCCAGCAATCTAGCGGGGCGCTACAATGAGCAGTTCTTC. Its translation is CASNLAGRYNEQFF.

The gene calls are TRBV28 and TRBJ2-7; D gene uncertain. The CDR3 has 12 residues. Germline CDR1 reads MDHEN; CDR2 reads SYDVKM. V was clipped by 1 base and J by 3 bases, with 4 bases between them. The CDR3 here is CASSLFHYEQYF. The CDR3, as DNA: TGTGCCAGCAGTTTATTCCACTACGAGCAGTACTTC.

V gene TRBV6-8 combines with J gene TRBJ1-2; no clear D gene. The CDR3 length is 13 residues. Per the germline V gene, CDR1 is MNHGY and CDR2 is SAAAGT. The V and J ends lost 6 bases and 2 bases respectively, with 10 bases between them. For the CDR3, the DNA is TGTGCCAGCAGCCTAGGCGGGAACTATGGCTACACCTTC. This encodes CASSLGGNYGYTF.

The rearrangement links TRBV6-8 to TRBJ2-7; possible D gene TRBD1, 6 bases. The V and J ends lost 5 bases and 7 bases respectively, with 15 bases between them. This CDR3 is 13 amino acids long. The V gene's germline CDR1 is MNHGY and CDR2 SAAAGT. The CDR3 DNA reads TGTGCCAGCAGTCGAGTCTTGCAGGGGGAGCAGTACTTC. It specifies CASSRVLQGEQYF.

This chain uses TRBV28 with TRBJ1-1; D is ambiguous. The CDR3 spans 12 residues. V lost 2 bases and J 5 bases, leaving 6 bases between the germline ends. CDR1 MDHEN and CDR2 SYDVKM come from the germline V gene. For the CDR3, the DNA is TGTGCCAGCAGTTTACGAACAACTGAAGCTTTCTTT. Translated: CASSLRTTEAFF.

V is TRBV10-3 and J is TRBJ1-4; a possible D gene is TRBD1 (6 bases). The CDR3 runs to 17 residues. V was shortened by 0 bases and J by 3 bases, with 14 bases between the two germline ends. The germline V gene encodes CDR1 ENHRY and CDR2 SYGVKD. CDR3 sequence: CAISESGGGGSNEKLFF. The CDR3, as DNA: TGTGCCATCAGTGAGTCGGGTGGGGGCGGTTCTAATGAAAAACTGTTTTTT.

The rearrangement links TRBV19 to TRBJ1-5; 7 nucleotides agree with TRBD1. Trimming took 3 bases from V and 8 from J; bases not matched to a gene: 4. CDR3 size: 13 residues. Germline V gene sequence: CDR1 LNHDA, CDR2 SQIVND (reference sequence). The CDR3 DNA reads TGTGCCAGTAGTATTCCCGACAGGGAGCCCCAGCATTTT. Amino acids: CASSIPDREPQHF. Using reference TRBV19 and TRBJ1-5 for the parts outside the CDR3, the full variable domain is DGGITQSPKYLFRKEGQNVTLSCEQNLNHDAMYWYRQDPGQGLRLIYYSQIVNDFQKGDIAEGYSVSREKKESFPLTVTSAQKNPTAFYLCASSIPDREPQHFGDGTRLSIL.

The V and J genes are TRBV6-8 and TRBJ1-6, with D perhaps TRBD1 (5 bases). The CDR3 contains 13 residues. Germline V gene lookup returns CDR1 MNHGY and CDR2 SAAAGT. V was cut by 10 bases and J by 10 bases, with 17 bases left in between. The CDR3, as DNA: TGTGCCATCAGAGGGGCGCGGTCATCACCCCTCCACTTT. Protein product: CAIRGARSSPLHF.

The CDR3 DNA is TGCGCCAGCAGCTACGCCGACAGGATTAACACTGAAGCTTTCTTT. Translated: CASSYADRINTEAFF. The V and J genes are TRBV5-1 and TRBJ1-1, with D maybe TRBD1 (6 bases). The V end was cut by 3 bases, the J end by 2 bases, with 14 bases between. The CDR3 is 15 amino acids. From germline, CDR1 is SGHRS and CDR2 YFSETQ.

V and J are TRBV12-5 and TRBJ1-5, with D uncertain. CDR1 and CDR2 (germline): LGHNT, FRNRAP. The V and J ends lost 7 bases and 4 bases respectively, with 14 bases between them. The CDR3 is 14 residues long. CDR3 DNA sequence: TGTGCTAGTGCCCGGGTAGGCGGTAATCAGCCCCAGCATTTT. This gives the protein CASARVGGNQPQHF.